This T cell receptor (beta chain) was captured in a study of T cell repertoires in cytomegalovirus infection. Across the study: CMV infection plus the matching HLA type was flagged by public TCR beta signatures.

TCRdb reprocessed the reads via MiXCR and lists one record per CDR3 protein. The sample comprises around 450,000 distinct CDR3 sequences, approximately 32% of which are singletons, and roughly an eighth rests with the top ten. General study findings and limits: Dominant in the ex vivo response were TCR beta clonotypes restricted by HLA-C and specific for CMV. Identification of carriers of CMV plus the relevant HLA was achieved through cumulative public TCR beta family frequency.

This clonotype was observed a few times. Antigen: not known. There are 15 residues in the CDR3. V shed 4 bases and J 1 base; nucleotides not matched to a gene: 3. Germline V CDR1 and CDR2: KGHSH, LQKENI. V and J are TRBV18 and TRBJ1-5; 8 bases are shared with TRBD1. Sequenced input: PBMCs. This sequence was found in a human donor in good health (CMV status not recorded). Some clones in this sample may be carry-over from other donors' samples. CDR3 coding DNA: TGTGCCAGCTCACAAGGACAGGGCAGCAATCAGCCCCAGCATTTT. Protein sequence: CASSQGQGSNQPQHF.